This TCR beta chain was profiled in a study of T cell responses to AZD1222 COVID-19 vaccine. Overall study: Pooled together were second doses at about 4 or about 12 weeks.

Findings and limits, study-wide: Only a handful of AZD1222 recipients, several in all, had baseline seropositivity. Mostly white British, mostly female donors; authors suggested clonal diversity may be underestimated. The reported proportion of spike-specific TCRs targeting unmutated variant regions was nearly half.

The data were produced by immunoSEQ multiplex PCR, yet TCRdb's version contains in-frame clones alone and is incomplete. The sample yields around 100,000 clones, over 75% seen once. A note on this clone: Its antigen is unknown.

This CDR3 spans 14 amino acids. Germline V gene lookup returns CDR1 SEHNR and CDR2 FQNEAQ (reference sequence). The V and J ends lost 5 bases and 11 bases respectively, with 16 bases between them. The sample consisted of peripheral blood, taken on day 0 of AZD1222 vaccination. The clonotype comes from an adult in good health. The rearrangement links TRBV7-9 to TRBJ1-6; maybe TRBD1 (5 bases). DNA of the CDR3: TGTGCCAGCAGCGCGGACGGGACCGGGGCACCCCTCCACTTT. Its protein is CASSADGTGAPLHF.